This TCR beta chain is drawn from a study of T cells after yellow fever vaccination. About the study: When fractions had low cell numbers, they were prepared with SMART-Seq v4 Ultra Low Input.

TCRdb re-derived calls from the 5' RACE reads in MiXCR, one entry per CDR3 protein. The table records approximately 580,000 distinct CDR3 sequences, less than 20% of them present only once. Findings and limits, study-wide: A secondary response was less intense yet reached its peak sooner, at day 5 versus 15. Abundant clonotypes from the bulk population could get into FACS-sorted repertoires as contaminants.

Notes on this clonotype: Its target is unknown.

This CDR3 region has 15 residues. Germline assignment: CDR1 LNHNV and CDR2 YYDKDF (reference sequence). After removal of 5 bases from V and 6 bases from J, the junction contained 9 bases not matched to a gene. The input for sequencing was PBMCs, taken about 5 days after the first yellow fever vaccination. The chain combines TRBV15 with TRBJ1-1; 10 bases agree with TRBD1. The sequence was collected from a man between 18 and 29 years old who received the YFV17D yellow fever vaccine. CDR3 protein: CATSWGQGFVPEAFF. CDR3 bases: TGTGCCACCAGCTGGGGACAGGGGTTCGTCCCTGAAGCTTTCTTT. The complete variable domain, with remaining parts taken from reference TRBV15 and TRBJ1-1, reads DAMVIQNPRYQVTQFGKPVTLSCSQTLNHNVMYWYQQKSSQAPKLLFHYYDKDFNNEADTPDNFQSRRPNTSFCFLDIRSPGLGDTAMYLCATSWGQGFVPEAFFGQGTRLTVV.